Below, 3 T cell receptor beta chains from the same sample are listed, as sequenced in a study of T cells after posttransplantation cyclophosphamide. Treatment was busulfan-fludarabine conditioning, a marrow graft, and cyclophosphamide on days +3 and +4. TCRdb's table, derived via immunoSEQ multiplex PCR, lists solely in-frame clones and lacks some. The sample holds about 12,000 clones, roughly 2% seen once. The sequencing here drew on PBMCs, taken after allogeneic stem cell transplant with posttransplant cyclophosphamide. The receptors originated from a young adult male patient who received an allogeneic stem cell transplant from a related donor, was CMV-positive, and had no GVHD. Some T cells may have originated in the graft donor.

This clone was detected a few times. V is TRBV29-1 and J is TRBJ2-3, with TRBD2 matching over 8 bases. CDR1 is SQVTM, CDR2 ANQGSEA, per germline. The CDR3 spans 14 residues. CDR3 residues: CGGRPGLGADTQYF. The DNA for the CDR3 is TGCGGAGGTAGACCGGGACTAGGAGCAGATACGCAGTATTTT.

This rearrangement joins TRBV4-3 to TRBJ2-3; TRBD2 matches 7 bases. The J segment lost 10 bases and the V segment lost 2 bases, leaving 6 bases of the junction unmatched. The CDR3 sequence is 13 residues long. Per the germline V gene, CDR1 is LGHNA and CDR2 is YSLEER. The DNA of the CDR3 is TGCGCCAGCAGCCAATTCGGGGAGGGAGCGCAGTATTTT. It specifies CASSQFGEGAQYF.

The sample holds a few counts of this clone. The chain links TRBV5-5 to TRBJ2-2, with 7 bases lining up with TRBD2. Germline lookup yields CDR1 SGHKS and CDR2 YYEKEE (reference sequence). The CDR3 spans 16 residues. The junction had 6 bases not matched to a gene; V was cut back by 0 bases and J by 4 bases. CDR3 residues: CASSLVAGEATGELFF. In nucleotides, the CDR3 is TGTGCCAGCAGCTTGGTGGCGGGAGAGGCCACCGGGGAGCTGTTTTTT.